This T cell receptor beta chain derives from a study of response to subunit inactivated influenza vaccine. TCRdb reprocessed the RT-PCR reads with MiXCR, giving one entry per CDR3 protein. This table holds just under 550,000 distinct CDR3 sequences, under 30% found once. The same data also went into a second study, on T cells expressing NK-cell markers. As that report states: In generating TCR beta cDNA, 5'RACE template switching with UMIs was used. Eight donors were sequenced, of whom seven were HCMV-seropositive, while the remaining one was HCMV-seronegative.

Sequencing was performed on CD4+ T cells sorted from PBMCs, taken 11 to 12 days after vaccination. This receptor was identified in a man between 45 and 60 years old who received an inactivated influenza vaccine.

Here the CDR3 reads CAIKDRGSYNSPLHF. The CDR3 DNA reads TGTGCCATCAAGGACAGGGGTTCCTATAATTCACCCCTCCACTTT. This chain joins TRBV12-3 or TRBV12-4 and TRBJ1-6; 9 bases align to TRBD1. The length of the CDR3 is 15 residues. Germline trimming cut 10 bases from V and 1 base from J; bases unmatched to any gene: 5.